The rows below give T cell receptor beta chains drawn from one sample of a study of PD-L1 blockade in urothelial cancer. Assay: immunoSEQ multiplex PCR; the TCRdb copy retains only in-frame clones and omits some. The sample records 45,000 to 50,000 clones, around 80% being singletons. The sequenced sample was PBMCs, obtained around atezolizumab (anti-PD-L1) treatment. These receptors all stem from a man aged 70 or older with urothelial cancer. Both conserved end residues are part of each CDR3. A D gene is named only where the DNA matches it firmly. Not every row has a clone size; where given, it reads once, few, many or a size class.

abundance | j_gene | d_gene | v_gene | CDR3nt | CDR3aa
. | TRBJ1-5 | . | TRBV19 | TGTGCCAGTAGTATGAGGCAGTTGAATCAGCCCCAGCATTTT | CASSMRQLNQPQHF
few | TRBJ2-5 | TRBD2 | TRBV28 | TGTGCCAGCAGTTTCCGCGTAGCGGGAAAACAAGAGACCCAGTACTTC | CASSFRVAGKQETQYF
. | TRBJ2-2 | . | TRBV6-1 | TGTGCCAGCAGTGATCCGAGAGCCACCGGGGAGCTGTTTTTT | CASSDPRATGELFF
. | TRBJ2-7 | TRBD1 | TRBV6-6 | TGTGCCAGCAGTTACCCACCGGGACAGGTCTACGAGCAGTACTTC | CASSYPPGQVYEQYF
. | TRBJ2-5 | TRBD2 | TRBV7-9 | TGTGCCAGCAGCGTAGCGGGAGGGCCGGAGACCCAGTACTTC | CASSVAGGPETQYF
. | TRBJ2-2 | . | TRBV18 | TGTGCCAGCTCACCAGGCCCTTTCCGGGAGCTGTTTTTT | CASSPGPFRELFF
few | TRBJ2-1 | . | TRBV2 | TGTGCCAGCAGTGAACAGGAAGATGAGCAGTTCTTC | CASSEQEDEQFF
. | TRBJ2-7 | TRBD1 | TRBV28 | TGTGCCAGCAGATCCGGGACAGGGGGCGTCGAGCAGTACTTC | CASRSGTGGVEQYF
. | TRBJ1-4 | TRBD1 | TRBV28 | TGTGCCAGCAGTAACGCCGGGACAGGGATTGAAAAACTGTTTTTT | CASSNAGTGIEKLFF
. | TRBJ2-7 | . | TRBV4-2 | TGTGCCAGCAGCCAACGCGGGTTCTACGAGCAGTACTTC | CASSQRGFYEQYF
. | TRBJ2-5 | TRBD2 | TRBV5-1 | TGCGCCAGCAGCTTGTACGGGGGGGAGACCCAGTACTTC | CASSLYGGETQYF
few | TRBJ2-1 | . | TRBV6-5 | TGTGCCAGCAGTTACTCGGGGCGCTCTATCCATGAGCAGTTCTTC | CASSYSGRSIHEQFF
. | TRBJ1-5 | . | TRBV5-8 | TGTGCCAGCAGCTTGGTCCGTTTGACGGGGCAGCCCCAGCATTTT | CASSLVRLTGQPQHF
. | TRBJ2-7 | . | TRBV6-1 | TGTGCCAGCATTGCGTTCTACGAGCAGTACTTC | CASIAFYEQYF
. | TRBJ1-3 | . | TRBV29-1 | TGCAGCGTTTACAGCTCTGGAAACACCATATATTTT | CSVYSSGNTIYF
. | TRBJ1-5 | . | TRBV10-3 | TGTGCCACCGGGGGGGGTACAAATCAGCCCCAGCATTTT | CATGGGTNQPQHF
. | TRBJ2-7 | TRBD1 | TRBV4-1 | TGCGCCAGCAGCCAAGGACAGGGGGCAAGCGAGCAGTACTTC | CASSQGQGASEQYF
. | TRBJ2-1 | TRBD2 | TRBV5-1 | TGCGCCAGCAGCGGGGGGGGACCTCCGTACAATGAGCAGTTCTTC | CASSGGGPPYNEQFF
. | TRBJ2-6 | . | TRBV6-5 | TGTGCCAGCAGTAACCAGCGCTCTGGGGCCAACGTCCTGACTTTC | CASSNQRSGANVLTF
. | TRBJ2-7 | . | TRBV2 | TGTGCCAGCAGTGAGCAGACTGGGTTAGGGCAGTACTTC | CASSEQTGLGQYF
. | TRBJ2-7 | . | TRBV5-1 | TGCGCCAGCAGCTTGGGAACGGCGGGGTCCGAGGGATTCTACGAGCAGTACTTC | CASSLGTAGSEGFYEQYF
. | TRBJ1-5 | TRBD1 | TRBV9 | TGTGCCAGCAGCGCAGGGACAGGGCTTCAGCCCCAGCATTTT | CASSAGTGLQPQHF
. | TRBJ2-7 | TRBD2 | TRBV28 | TGTGCCAGCAGTCTTCCGGGACTAGAAGGGTACGAGCAGTACTTC | CASSLPGLEGYEQYF
. | TRBJ2-7 | . | TRBV5-1 | TGCGCCAGCAGCTTGGGGGCATACGAGCAGTACTTC | CASSLGAYEQYF
once | TRBJ1-2 | . | TRBV27 | TGTGCCAGCAGGCTACAGGTTAACTATGGCTACACCTTC | CASRLQVNYGYTF
. | TRBJ1-2 | . | TRBV19 | TGTGCCAGTAGTATTTCGGCAGGGGAGTACTATGGCTACACCTTT | CASSISAGEYYGYTF
once | TRBJ1-1 | . | TRBV9 | TGTGCCAGCAGCGCCCCTAGTGGAATGAACACTGAAGCTTTCTTT | CASSAPSGMNTEAFF